This T cell receptor beta chain was sequenced for a study of tumor-infiltrating lymphocytes in primary liver carcinoma. Study context: The patient population consisted of men and women between 30 and 69 years of age.

The CDR3 sequence is 15 residues long. The germline CDR1 and CDR2 sequences are SGHAT and FQNNGV. With regard to this clonotype: One end of the junction does not line up with germline, which may come from a read error.

Both blood RNA, taken from unsorted whole blood, and germline DNA were extracted. Chronic HBV infection, which was untreated, was present in the patients. Using a constant-region primer together with ProtoScript II reverse transcriptase, TCR beta cDNA was made from 500 ng of total RNA. ARM-PCR, slightly modified, supplied the TCR beta libraries through three nested multiplex PCR rounds. The study ran its first two PCR rounds for approximately 11 cycles each, using TRBV1-TRBV30 forward primers and a C-beta reverse primer. Via MiXCR, TCRdb re-called the multiplex PCR reads, giving one row per CDR3 protein. The table has around 210,000 distinct CDR3 sequences, 65% seen once.

The J gene is TRBJ2-5, the V gene TRBV11-2; perhaps TRBD1 as D (6 bases). This TCR came from a woman aged 55 to 70 with primary liver carcinoma and hepatitis B virus infection. Source material: peripheral blood. The CDR3 DNA follows: TGTACCAGCAGCATACGCCAGGGGAATAAAGCGACCCAGTACTTC. Protein sequence: CTSSIRQGNKATQYF.